Detailed here is one TCR beta chain. Sequencing was performed with immunoSEQ multiplex PCR; in TCRdb, only in-frame clones are kept and a portion is missing. The sample has some 410,000 clones; around 87% are singletons. The CDR3 sequence is 16 residues long. The data were taken from a study of blood T cell repertoires in COVID-19. Study as a whole: The United States, Italy and Spain were the sources of the acute and convalescent COVID-19 samples.

This clonotype originated in a woman aged 25 to 45 with acute COVID-19. Sample: PBMCs or T cells enriched from blood (not recorded which). J is TRBJ2-2 and V is TRBV21-1; no DNA check was done on the table's D call, TRBD1. TRBV21-1 is flagged as a pseudogene. The CDR3 sequence is CASSIQAGGAGGELFF. For the CDR3, the DNA is TGTGCCAGCAGCATCCAGGCAGGGGGCGCGGGCGGGGAGCTGTTTTTT.